This TCR beta chain stems from a study of T-cell memory formation after mild COVID-19. On the study more broadly: Among the donors, TCR clusters were largely specific to each donor. Study results and caveats: Nothing confirmed that second-wave clones peaking on day 37 were specific for SARS-CoV-2.

About this clonotype: Its antigen is unidentified.

The CDR3 covers 15 residues. Germline V gives CDR1 SGHDN, CDR2 FVKESK. V was shortened by 4 bases and J by 3 bases, with 15 bases between the two germline ends. TCRdb itself ran the 5' RACE reads through MiXCR, one entry per CDR3 protein. The data hold almost 550,000 distinct CDR3 sequences, with roughly 22% observed a single time. The V gene is TRBV14, the J gene TRBJ2-5; the D gene is possibly TRBD2 (5 bases). The source material was PBMCs or a T cell subset sorted from them (not recorded which). The source of this sequence is an adult woman who had mild COVID-19 (a few samples of this study predate the infection). Cell type and time point are not known. This chain's CDR3 is CASSLWQSGEETQYF. For the CDR3, the DNA is TGTGCCAGCAGCCTCTGGCAAAGCGGTGAAGAGACCCAGTACTTC.